This T cell receptor beta chain was identified in a study of blood T cell repertoires in COVID-19 (dated by TCRdb to the early 2020s). In the study overall: Samples from collaborators originated in the United States, Italy and Spain and spanned both the acute and convalescent phases of COVID-19. The material from the prospective study consisted of cDNA or gDNA derived from T cells, B-cell-depleted T cells, or PBMCs. Deeply sampled blood TCRbeta repertoires from subjects exposed to, actively infected with, or recovered from COVID-19 were included in the dataset. A freely available public database, intended as a resource for researchers studying the immune response to SARS-CoV-2, is where the repertoires were released. The samples were drawn from two sources: the first 160 participants of the ongoing ImmuneRACE study, and over 950 subjects contributed by 6 global collaborators. Sample metadata almost always included a de-identified subject ID, COVID-19 status, age in years and sex. HLA class I and class II types, where available, came from metadata supplied by the sample provider rather than from assay-based typing. What the research found in general, with its limitations: How much clinical and demographic metadata was included differed by source and by participant, and the metadata was provided uncurated.

As concerns this clone: No antigen is known for it. Base qualities are not recorded, but no much larger clone differs from it by a single base.

The immunoSEQ Assay, a bias-controlled multiplex PCR, was used to amplify TCRbeta CDR3 regions from genomic DNA. From the authors' description of their analysis: Nucleated cell counts per sample were estimated from amplification of reference gene primers within the assay. To quantify the absolute abundance of each unique TCRbeta CDR3 rearrangement, sequence reads were collapsed and filtered. For each sample, productive Simpson clonality was calculated as the square root of Simpson's diversity index across productive rearrangements. TCRdb obtained this table from immuneACCESS and retained in-frame rearrangements with V and J assigned. These tables miss some clones; where compared with another copy, unresolved V genes account for less than half of the shortfall, and the remainder is unexplained. The V and J calls and clone size were taken over from that table, and D and trimming were inferred from the DNA. The sample table contains roughly 190,000 clones; only one count was recorded for about 90% of them. The ten top clones hold about 2.3% of the sample.

In the prospective study, participants were about 18 to 90 years old, resided in approximately 22 geographic areas of the United States, and were enrolled through a virtual design. To assign participants to cohorts, the prospective study relied on clinical history that participants themselves reported in a screening survey and a study questionnaire. Recovered participants in ImmuneRACE Cohort 3 were defined as having two consecutive negative NP/OP PCR tests, clearance from a healthcare professional, or resolution of symptoms. In the prospective study, whole blood, serum and a nasopharyngeal or oropharyngeal swab were collected from each participant by mobile phlebotomists. Prospective study participants could optionally give additional blood draws and questionnaires over an approximately two-month period. Before DNA extraction, blood samples from the prospective study were shipped at room temperature or frozen.

The sample consisted of PBMCs or T cells enriched from blood (not recorded which). The receptor was isolated from a woman younger than 45 who had recovered from COVID-19.

This receptor has the CDR3 CASSPAALTAMNTEAFF. The bases are TGTGCCAGCAGCCCTGCCGCGTTGACAGCCATGAACACTGAAGCTTTCTTT. The V and J segments used are TRBV28 and TRBJ1-1; the D segment could be TRBD1, given 5 matching bases. Between the V and J ends, shortened by 6 bases and 0 bases respectively, the junction contains 20 bases. The CDR3 covers 17 residues, taking in both the cysteine and the phenylalanine. The CDR3 DNA has 51 bases and is translated from base 1. According to the germline V gene, CDR1 reads MDHEN and CDR2 reads SYDVKM.